Listed below are T cell receptor beta chains from one sample, sequenced in a study of OX40 agonist ivuxolimab in advanced cancers. This table comes from immunoSEQ multiplex PCR, and its TCRdb copy is limited to in-frame clones, with some not included. The table includes some 80,000 clones, almost 85% detected once. The sample was CD4+ or CD8+ T cells sorted from blood, taken in a trial of the OX40 agonist ivuxolimab. Every receptor here comes from an adult with an advanced solid tumor such as melanoma, head and neck, liver or kidney cancer. The CDR3 runs from the conserved cysteine through the conserved F or W. A D gene is named only where the DNA matches it firmly. Expanded clones are given a class, and other clones once, few, many or no size at all.

clone_size d_call j_call v_call cdr3_aa cdr3_nt
- - TRBJ1-1 TRBV7-8 CASSLAGLGSEAFF TGTGCCAGCAGCTTAGCGGGTCTGGGGAGTGAAGCTTTCTTT
- TRBD1 TRBJ1-1 TRBV18 CASSSGQGASNTEAFF TGTGCCAGCTCATCTGGACAGGGGGCATCGAACACTGAAGCTTTCTTT
- TRBD1 TRBJ1-6 TRBV4-1 CASSRGQGGNSPLHF TGCGCCAGCAGCCGTGGACAGGGTGGAAATTCACCCCTCCACTTT
- - TRBJ1-1 TRBV19 CASSMVYWQDDTEAFF TGTGCCAGTAGTATGGTATATTGGCAGGATGACACTGAAGCTTTCTTT
- TRBD1 TRBJ2-7 TRBV27 CASSRTGSRNEQYF TGTGCCAGCAGCAGGACAGGGTCACGCAACGAGCAGTACTTC
- TRBD2 TRBJ2-3 TRBV5-1 CASRGLAPTTDTQYF TGCGCCAGCAGGGGACTAGCGCCAACCACAGATACGCAGTATTTT
once - TRBJ2-3 TRBV6-4 CASSEDGVYTDTQYF TGTGCCAGCAGTGAAGACGGGGTTTACACAGATACGCAGTATTTT
once - TRBJ2-7 TRBV5-4 CASSPGVRERSYEQYF TGTGCCAGCAGTCCGGGGGTCAGGGAGCGATCCTACGAGCAGTACTTC
once - TRBJ1-1 TRBV9 CASSVAIGTQATEAFF TGTGCCAGCAGCGTAGCTATAGGTACTCAGGCCACTGAAGCTTTCTTT
- - TRBJ2-1 TRBV7-9 CASSKAAGLVNEQFF TGTGCCAGCAGCAAGGCGGCGGGGTTAGTTAATGAGCAGTTCTTC
- TRBD1 TRBJ1-4 TRBV5-1 CASSADRGNEKLFF TGCGCCAGCAGCGCGGACAGGGGAAACGAAAAACTGTTTTTT
- TRBD1 TRBJ2-4 TRBV18 CASSPPGRGLSGNIQYF TGTGCCAGCTCACCACCGGGAAGGGGGCTGTCGGGCAACATTCAGTACTTC
- - TRBJ2-3 TRBV5-4 CASSLVADTQYF TGTGCCAGCAGCTTAGTAGCAGATACGCAGTATTTT
- - TRBJ2-7 TRBV5-4 CASNPWGSYEQYF TGTGCCAGCAACCCTTGGGGATCCTACGAGCAGTACTTC
- TRBD1 TRBJ2-3 TRBV5-1 CASSLGQGPTFGDTQYF TGCGCCAGCAGCCTAGGACAGGGGCCCACATTCGGGGATACGCAGTATTTT
- - TRBJ1-1 TRBV11-2 CASSLSGQGNTEAFF TGTGCCAGCAGCTTATCAGGGCAGGGCAACACTGAAGCTTTCTTT
- TRBD1 TRBJ1-2 TRBV5-1 CASSLGDRAPYGYTF TGCGCCAGCAGCTTGGGGGACAGGGCACCCTATGGCTACACCTTC
- - TRBJ2-2 TRBV19 CASTSKGGSNTGELFF TGTGCCAGTACTTCAAAGGGCGGGTCTAACACCGGGGAGCTGTTTTTT
once - TRBJ2-7 TRBV2 CASSDLGNVSEQYF TGTGCCAGCAGTGATCTGGGGAACGTCTCCGAGCAGTACTTC
- TRBD1 TRBJ1-3 TRBV10-3 CAITQTLQGGGNTIYF TGTGCCATCACCCAGACCCTACAGGGGGGTGGAAACACCATATATTTT
- - TRBJ1-2 TRBV6-6 CASSYQIGLNGYTF TGTGCCAGCAGTTACCAAATCGGACTCAATGGCTACACCTTC
- TRBD1 TRBJ2-7 TRBV18 CASSPATGGSYEQYF TGTGCCAGCTCACCGGCGACAGGGGGTTCCTACGAGCAGTACTTC
- TRBD2 TRBJ2-1 TRBV5-1 CASSRQTSGISNEQFF TGCGCCAGCAGCCGTCAGACTAGCGGGATTAGCAATGAGCAGTTCTTC
few - TRBJ1-1 TRBV11-3 CASSRGGVHSAEAFF TGTGCCAGCAGCAGAGGGGGAGTTCATAGTGCTGAAGCTTTCTTT
few - TRBJ1-1 TRBV5-1 CASSPLGENTEAFF TGCGCCAGCAGCCCCCTGGGGGAGAACACTGAAGCTTTCTTT
- TRBD2 TRBJ2-5 TRBV2 CASGKTSGGPTYQETQYF TGTGCCAGCGGTAAGACTAGCGGGGGGCCGACGTACCAAGAGACCCAGTACTTC
once TRBD1 TRBJ1-4 TRBV5-6 CASSFRQGIIEKLFF TGTGCCAGCAGCTTCCGACAGGGGATAATTGAAAAACTGTTTTTT
- - TRBJ2-7 TRBV5-1 CASSLGGIEQYF TGCGCCAGCAGCTTGGGCGGAATCGAGCAGTACTTC
- - TRBJ2-5 TRBV18 CASSAAQETQYF TGTGCCAGCTCGGCAGCCCAAGAGACCCAGTACTTC
- - TRBJ2-2 TRBV4-2 CASSQDRGVGELFF TGTGCCAGCAGCCAAGACAGGGGCGTCGGGGAGCTGTTTTTT